What follows are 27 T cell receptor beta chains derived from one specimen sequenced in a study of molecular identifiers for immune sequencing clone quantification. From the PCR reads, TCRdb called clonotypes with MiXCR, one entry per CDR3 protein. The sample lists about 510,000 distinct CDR3 sequences, over 20% occurring once. The material sequenced was naive CD8+ T cells from blood, with Jurkat cell RNA spiked in. The subset: FACS-sorted CD8+CD4-CCR7+CD45RA+ naive T cells. The source of these receptors is a human donor in good health. Some libraries in this study had Jurkat cell RNA spiked in.

This clonotype was counted ten times or more. The chain couples TRBV15 to TRBJ2-5; TRBD1 aligns across 8 bases. This CDR3 comprises 14 residues. The V gene end was trimmed by 8 bases and the J gene end by 3 bases; junction bases not matched to a gene: 8. Germline V gives CDR1 LNHNV, CDR2 YYDKDF (reference sequence). Here the CDR3 DNA reads TGTGCCACCTCCGACAGGGGCACGGAAGAGACCCAGTACTTC. This gives the protein CATSDRGTEETQYF.

This clonotype was recorded at least ten times. This rearrangement joins TRBV4-3 to TRBJ2-5, with 7 bases aligning to TRBD1. CDR1 and CDR2 (germline): LGHNA, YSLEER. The V segment lost 3 bases and the J segment 4 bases; nucleotides outside the gene matches: 14. The CDR3 runs 17 residues. Here the CDR3 reads CASSQAKARDSRETQYF. DNA for the CDR3: TGCGCCAGCAGCCAGGCTAAAGCCCGGGACAGCCGAGAGACCCAGTACTTC.

This sequence joins TRBV7-3 and TRBJ2-1; 11 bases map to TRBD1. Per the germline V gene, CDR1 is SGHTA and CDR2 is FQGTGA. J lost 8 bases, V lost 8 bases, and 8 bases had no gene match. This CDR3 has 14 residues. In DNA, the CDR3 is TGTGCCAGCGGCCGGGGGACAGGGGGAGATGAGCAGTTCTTC. Protein sequence: CASGRGTGGDEQFF. Together with reference TRBV7-3 and TRBJ2-1, the CDR3 gives the full variable domain: GAGVSQTPSNKVTEKGKYVELRCDPISGHTALYWYRQSLGQGPEFLIYFQGTGAADDSGLPNDRFFAVRPEGSVSTLKIQRTERGDSAVYLCASGRGTGGDEQFFGPGTRLTVL.

A few counts support this clonotype. The chain is built from TRBV7-9 and TRBJ2-1; 11 bases map to TRBD2. Germline CDR1 reads SEHNR; CDR2 reads FQNEAQ (reference sequence). The CDR3 sequence is 17 residues long. The junction had 14 bases not matched to a gene; V was cut back by 4 bases and J by 9 bases. CDR3 nucleotides: TGTGCCAGCAGCTCCACCCTTGGACTAGCGGGCGGGGTTGAGCAGTTCTTC. Amino acids: CASSSTLGLAGGVEQFF.

This clonotype has only a few counts. The chain is built from TRBV20-1 and TRBJ2-5; weak D call: TRBD2 (5 bases). The CDR3 extends over 14 amino acids. Trimming shortened V by 0 bases and J by 3 bases, and 11 bases separated the two germline ends. Germline V gene lookup returns CDR1 DFQATT and CDR2 SNEGSKA (reference sequence). The CDR3 DNA follows: TGCAGTGCTAGAGACCAACTAGGAGAAGAGACCCAGTACTTC. Translated, it gives CSARDQLGEETQYF.

This clonotype has a count of ten or more. The rearrangement joins TRBV6-2 or TRBV6-3 to TRBJ1-1, with D perhaps matching TRBD1 (6 bases). The CDR3 sequence is 19 residues long. The V gene lost 6 bases and the J gene lost 1 base, with 27 bases spanning the gap. Germline lookup yields CDR1 MNHEY and CDR2 SVGEGT. CDR3 amino acids: CASSAPPPVPGQSNTEAFF. The DNA for the CDR3 is TGTGCCAGCAGCGCGCCTCCCCCCGTGCCCGGACAGTCGAACACTGAAGCTTTCTTT.

A word on this clonotype: One base away lies a much larger clone, so this may be a sequencing read error. The rearrangement uses TRBV7-9 and TRBJ1-1; 8 bases fit TRBD1. Germline-derived CDR1 and CDR2 are SEHNR and FQNEAQ (reference sequence). The CDR3 loop spans 14 amino acids. In DNA, the CDR3 is TGTACCAGCAGCTTCTTCGACAGGGGCACTGAAGCTTTCTTT. Its translation: CTSSFFDRGTEAFF.

This sequence joins TRBV15 and TRBJ2-5, with TRBD1 matching 9 bases. This CDR3 has 14 residues. V was clipped by 8 bases and J by 2 bases; unmatched bases: 6. CDR1 and CDR2 (germline): LNHNV, YYDKDF (reference sequence). The CDR3 DNA reads TGTGCCACCGGTTACAGGGGGCTTCAAGAGACCCAGTACTTC. Translating gives CATGYRGLQETQYF.

This chain uses TRBV27 with TRBJ1-1, with D maybe TRBD1 (6 bases). Trimming took off 1 base at V and 4 bases at J, with 13 bases between the two ends. The germline gives CDR1 MNHEY, CDR2 SMNVEV (reference sequence). This CDR3 has 15 amino acids. This CDR3 is CASSLYVGGITEAFF. The CDR3 region has the DNA TGTGCCAGCAGTTTATATGTAGGGGGAATCACTGAAGCTTTCTTT.

This clonotype appeared a few times. This may arise from a read error, as a much more abundant clone is one base away. The chain combines TRBV2 with TRBJ2-7; D gene uncertain. The CDR3 contains 14 residues. Germline V gives CDR1 SNHLY, CDR2 FYNNEI. In DNA form, the CDR3 reads TGTGCCGGCAGTGTTTTACGGACGCCCCTCGAGCAGTACTTC. This sequence encodes CAGSVLRTPLEQYF.

As concerns this clonotype: The conserved final phenylalanine or tryptophan is absent from the CDR3, which likely points to a read error. The chain carries TRBV4-3 and TRBJ2-1; TRBD2 matches 9 bases. Germline V gene lookup returns CDR1 LGHNA and CDR2 YSLEER. This CDR3 has 15 amino acids. The J segment lost 7 bases and the V segment lost 1 base, leaving 5 bases of the junction unmatched. DNA of the CDR3: TGCGCCAGCAGCCAAGTAGCGGGAGTAGGGAATGAGCAGTTCCTC. As protein: CASSQVAGVGNEQFL.

This clonotype was observed at least ten times. The chain combines TRBV7-9 with TRBJ1-1; unclear D gene. V was cut by 8 bases and J by 2 bases, with 18 bases left in between. In germline, CDR1 is SEHNR, CDR2 FQNEAQ (reference sequence). CDR3 size: 15 residues. In nucleotides, the CDR3 is TGTGCCAGCGGCGATATGTCCGATCCCAACACTGAAGCTTTCTTT. Amino acid sequence: CASGDMSDPNTEAFF.

The chain has TRBV7-3 and TRBJ2-2; possibly TRBD2 for D (6 bases). The CDR3 has 14 residues. The V and J ends lost 6 bases and 3 bases respectively, with 11 bases between them. CDR1 and CDR2 (germline): SGHTA, FQGTGA. This chain's CDR3 is CASRPGVDTGELFF. DNA for the CDR3: TGTGCCAGCAGGCCGGGAGTAGACACCGGGGAGCTGTTTTTT.

The chain uses TRBV20-1 and TRBJ2-7; D call uncertain. CDR1 and CDR2 from the germline V gene are DFQATT and SNEGSKA (reference sequence). Trimming cost V 0 bases and J 3 bases, with 6 bases left between them. The CDR3 extends over 12 amino acids. For the CDR3, the DNA is TGCAGTGCTAGAGAACAGAACTACGAGCAGTACTTC. Its translation is CSAREQNYEQYF.

This clonotype was counted only a few times. Here the CDR3 reads CASRVTRDNGIHEQYF. CDR3 DNA: TGTGCCAGCAGGGTTACCCGGGACAACGGTATCCACGAGCAGTACTTC. This sequence joins TRBV12-3 or TRBV12-4 and TRBJ2-7; TRBD1 is a possible D gene (6 bases). V was shortened by 6 bases and J by 5 bases, with 23 bases between the two germline ends. This CDR3 has 16 amino acids.

The chain joins TRBV5-1 to TRBJ1-1; D call uncertain. In germline, CDR1 is SGHRS, CDR2 YFSETQ. V lost 3 bases and J 1 base, leaving 10 bases between the germline ends. This CDR3 is 14 amino acids long. This CDR3 is CASSYRASNTEAFF. The CDR3 DNA reads TGCGCCAGCAGCTACCGGGCCTCGAACACTGAAGCTTTCTTT.

This clonotype showed up just a few times. The chain has TRBV6-1 and TRBJ2-7; 9 bases line up with TRBD1. V lost 5 bases and J lost 2; bases outside the gene matches: 10. CDR1 and CDR2 from the germline V gene are MNHNS and SASEGT. The CDR3 spans 16 residues. The CDR3 nucleotides read TGTGCCAGCAGTCCGGACAGGGGACCTAGTACCTACGAGCAGTACTTC. Translating it yields CASSPDRGPSTYEQYF.

Concerning this clonotype: With a much larger clone just one base away, this may be a read error. The chain has TRBV6-6 and TRBJ2-6, with a possible D match to TRBD2 (6 bases). Germline CDR1 MNHNY, CDR2 SVGAGI (reference sequence). The CDR3 loop spans 16 amino acids. Trimming shortened V by 8 bases and J by 12 bases, and 26 bases separated the two germline ends. CDR3 bases: TGTGCCAGCGGACCCTCGACCCGGGACGGCGGGGCCGTCCTGACTTTC. Translating gives CASGPSTRDGGAVLTF.

This clonotype was seen repeatedly, ten times or more. The chain uses TRBV7-9 and TRBJ2-1; D not resolved. This CDR3 is 13 amino acids long. V lost 3 bases, J lost 5 bases, and 8 bases lay in between. Looked up from germline, CDR1 is SEHNR and CDR2 is FQNEAQ (reference sequence). The CDR3 sequence is CASSLPENNEQFF. The CDR3 nucleotides read TGTGCCAGCAGCTTGCCTGAAAACAATGAGCAGTTCTTC.

The chain carries TRBV7-9 and TRBJ1-1, with D possibly matching TRBD1 (6 bases). CDR1 and CDR2 (germline): SEHNR, FQNEAQ (reference sequence). The CDR3 is made up of 15 amino acids. V gave up 2 bases and J gave up 2 bases, with 12 bases separating them. The CDR3 loop reads CASSLSWTENTEAFF. The CDR3 nucleotides read TGTGCCAGCAGCTTATCATGGACAGAAAACACTGAAGCTTTCTTT.

The V call is TRBV15, the J call TRBJ2-1, with 14 bases lining up with TRBD2. The CDR3 loop spans 15 amino acids. Germline lookup yields CDR1 LNHNV and CDR2 YYDKDF (reference sequence). Trimming at V came to 3 bases and at J to 8 bases, leaving 3 bases not matched to a gene. The CDR3 DNA reads as TGTGCCACCAGCAGGACTAGCGGGGGGGCGTATGAGCAGTTCTTC. This gives the protein CATSRTSGGAYEQFF. The entire variable domain, with the rest obtained from reference TRBV15 and TRBJ2-1, is as follows: DAMVIQNPRYQVTQFGKPVTLSCSQTLNHNVMYWYQQKSSQAPKLLFHYYDKDFNNEADTPDNFQSRRPNTSFCFLDIRSPGLGDTAMYLCATSRTSGGAYEQFFGPGTRLTVL.

This clonotype was found many times. The chain employs TRBV11-2 and TRBJ2-1; possible D gene TRBD2, 6 bases. CDR3 size: 15 residues. Trimming took off 3 bases at V and 5 bases at J, with 14 bases between the two ends. Germline V gene lookup returns CDR1 SGHAT and CDR2 FQNNGV. The CDR3 reads CASSFNGEAHNEQFF. Here the CDR3 DNA reads TGTGCCAGCAGCTTCAACGGGGAGGCCCACAATGAGCAGTTCTTC.

The genes are TRBV4-3 and TRBJ1-1; D gene unclear. Trimming stripped 0 bases from V and 3 bases from J, with 11 bases between. Germline CDR1 is LGHNA and CDR2 is YSLEER. This CDR3 region has 15 residues. Here the CDR3 DNA reads TGCGCCAGCAGCCAAGACGAAGGGAGAGACACTGAAGCTTTCTTT. Translation gives CASSQDEGRDTEAFF.

As to this clonotype: No conserved phenylalanine or tryptophan is present at the end of the CDR3, so a read error is the likely explanation. The chain carries TRBV2 and TRBJ1-6, with 9 positions matching TRBD1. This CDR3 region has 14 residues. CDR1 SNHLY and CDR2 FYNNEI come from the germline V gene. Germline trimming cut 4 bases from V and 10 bases from J; bases unmatched to any gene: 5. The CDR3 nucleotides read TGTGCCAGCAGTGCGACAGGGGGTATCTCACCCCTCCACTCT. Translating gives CASSATGGISPLHS.

This clonotype was recorded a few times. The chain joins TRBV29-1 to TRBJ2-7; a possible D gene is TRBD1 (6 bases). The CDR3 spans 14 residues. Germline V gives CDR1 SQVTM, CDR2 ANQGSEA. Trimming shortened V by 7 bases and J by 0 bases, and 16 bases separated the two germline ends. The CDR3 nucleotides read TGCAGCGCCTTGGCGCAGGGGAGCTCCTACGAGCAGTACTTC. Amino acids: CSALAQGSSYEQYF.

This clonotype was counted only a few times. V is TRBV7-9 and J is TRBJ1-1; D is ambiguous. The CDR3 is 11 residues long. V shed 5 bases and J shed 11 bases, with 12 bases lying between them. Germline V gives CDR1 SEHNR, CDR2 FQNEAQ (reference sequence). This CDR3 reads CASSRGRGAFF. In DNA form, the CDR3 reads TGTGCCAGCAGCCGAGGCCGAGGGGCTTTCTTT.

This clonotype occurred many times. The J gene is TRBJ2-3, the V gene TRBV30; D gene ambiguous. V lost 4 bases to trimming and J lost 1 base, with 12 bases between them. The CDR3 has 14 residues. Looked up from germline, CDR1 is GTSNPN and CDR2 is SVGIG (reference sequence). The CDR3 bases are TGTGCCTGGAACGGGCTTGAAGGCACAGATACGCAGTATTTT. Translating gives CAWNGLEGTDTQYF.